Detailed here is one TCR beta chain. Its antigen is still unknown. The PCR ran on 60 Vbeta and 13 Jbeta primers. Assay used: immunoSEQ multiplex PCR; TCRdb lists only in-frame clones, some missing. The sample lists 100,000 to 120,000 clones, around 86% seen once, with about 6.9% in the top ten. These data come from a study of cytomegalovirus exposure and HLA in healthy donors. General observations from the study: After further analysis at a later stage, roughly 16,000 TCR beta sequences were associated with HLA alleles at 0.05 false discovery rate.

The V gene end was trimmed by 3 bases and the J gene end by 3 bases; junction bases not matched to a gene: 2. The CDR3 spans 14 residues. The germline gives CDR1 SGHTA, CDR2 FQGNSA. The chain carries TRBV7-2 and TRBJ2-3; TRBD2 matches at 8 bases. The receptor's source is a man aged 30 to 39 in good health and CMV-seropositive. Sequencing input: PBMCs. Here the CDR3 reads CASSLASGTDTQYF. The CDR3, as DNA: TGTGCCAGCAGCTTGGCTAGCGGGACAGATACGCAGTATTTT.